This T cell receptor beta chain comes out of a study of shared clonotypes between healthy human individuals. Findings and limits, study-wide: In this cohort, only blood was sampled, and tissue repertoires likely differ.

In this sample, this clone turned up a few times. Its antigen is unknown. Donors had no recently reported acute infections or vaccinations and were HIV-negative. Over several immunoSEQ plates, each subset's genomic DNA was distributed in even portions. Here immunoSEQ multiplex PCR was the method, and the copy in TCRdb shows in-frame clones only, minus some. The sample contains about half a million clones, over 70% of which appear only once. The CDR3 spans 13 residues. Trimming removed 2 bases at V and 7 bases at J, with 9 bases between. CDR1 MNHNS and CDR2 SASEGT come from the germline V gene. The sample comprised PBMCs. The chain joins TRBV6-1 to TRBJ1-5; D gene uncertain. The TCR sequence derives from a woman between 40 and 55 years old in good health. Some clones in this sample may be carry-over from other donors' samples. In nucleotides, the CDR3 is TGTGCCAGCAGTGAATCCCAGGAACAGCCCCAGCATTTT. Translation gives CASSESQEQPQHF.